This TCR beta chain was sequenced in a study of T cell changes during pregnancy in multiple sclerosis. CDR3 length: 15 amino acids. Looked up from germline, CDR1 is WNHNN and CDR2 is SYGVQD (reference sequence). J gave up 2 bases and V 10 bases, and 8 bases lay outside the gene matches. TCRdb's copy holds only in-frame clones and misses some; the assay was immunoSEQ multiplex PCR. The data show roughly 52,000 clones, 85% to 90% seen once. This chain joins TRBV10-1 and TRBJ2-3; 11 nucleotides align to TRBD2. The receptor was isolated from a female donor with multiple sclerosis, enrolled in a pregnancy study. The source material was CD4+ T cells from peripheral blood mononuclear cells, sampled in the first trimester of pregnancy. The CDR3 loop reads CAIGTSGNATDTQYF. CDR3 sequence (DNA): TGCGCCATCGGGACTAGCGGTAACGCCACAGATACGCAGTATTTT.